Included here is one T cell receptor (beta chain) sequence, with context. The entry originates in a study of shared T cell receptors in the human thymus. Generated by immunoSEQ multiplex PCR, the TCRdb table keeps only in-frame clones and is missing some. The data contain hundreds of thousands of clones, roughly 90% of them seen just once; the ten biggest clones take up 0.008% to 0.011%. The same specimen was also included in a second study, on human thymus T cells.

This clonotype was obtained from a boy less than two years old with a congenital heart defect. The sample taken for sequencing was thymocytes.

The CDR3 nucleotides are TGTGCCACCAGCCCTCCCAGGTTCAGGGGGCACCAGCCCCAGCATTTT. Its translation is CATSPPRFRGHQPQHF. V is TRBV15 and J is TRBJ1-5, with 8 bases fitting TRBD1. The germline V gene has CDR1 LNHNV and CDR2 YYDKDF (reference sequence). This CDR3 comprises 16 residues. V gave up 5 bases and J gave up 7 bases; unmatched junction bases: 13. Full variable domain (outside the CDR3, taken from reference TRBV15 and TRBJ1-5): DAMVIQNPRYQVTQFGKPVTLSCSQTLNHNVMYWYQQKSSQAPKLLFHYYDKDFNNEADTPDNFQSRRPNTSFCFLDIRSPGLGDTAMYLCATSPPRFRGHQPQHFGDGTRLSIL.